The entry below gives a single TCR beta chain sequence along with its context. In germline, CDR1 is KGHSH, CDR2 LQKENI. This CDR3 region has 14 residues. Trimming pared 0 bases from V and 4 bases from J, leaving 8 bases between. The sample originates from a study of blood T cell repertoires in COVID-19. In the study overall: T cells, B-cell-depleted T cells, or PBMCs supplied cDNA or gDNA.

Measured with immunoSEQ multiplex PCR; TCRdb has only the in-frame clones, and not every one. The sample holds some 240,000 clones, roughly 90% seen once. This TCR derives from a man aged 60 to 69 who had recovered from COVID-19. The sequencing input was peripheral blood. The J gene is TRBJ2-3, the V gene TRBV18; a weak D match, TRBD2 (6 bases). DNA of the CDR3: TGTGCCAGCTCACCACCCGGACTATCAGATACGCAGTATTTT. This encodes CASSPPGLSDTQYF.